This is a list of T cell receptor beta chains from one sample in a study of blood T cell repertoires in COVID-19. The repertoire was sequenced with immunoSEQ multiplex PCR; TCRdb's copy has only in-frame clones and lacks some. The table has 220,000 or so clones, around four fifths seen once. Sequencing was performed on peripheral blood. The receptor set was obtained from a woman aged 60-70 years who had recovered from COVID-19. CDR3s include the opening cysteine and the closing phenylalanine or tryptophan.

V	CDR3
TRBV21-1	CASSKALGDTEAFF
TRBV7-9	CASSLVTYPYGYTF
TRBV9	CASSLGQGAQGNTIYF
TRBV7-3	CASSYTGTGYGYTF
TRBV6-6	CASSPAGSNQPQHF
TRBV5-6	CASSLEQGKGKDNSPLHF
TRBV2	CASSERLARTDTQYF
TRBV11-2	CASSPVQGSSYEQYF
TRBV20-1	CSASKSHNEKLFF
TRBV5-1	CASSSDRVGNYTF
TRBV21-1	CASSPQKIGDTEAFF
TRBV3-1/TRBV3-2	CASDRGGGPEDTQYF
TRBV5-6	CASSLRGGGTDTQYF
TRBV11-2	CASSVGTDNSPLHF
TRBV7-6	CASSPLWGTGSSGANVLTF
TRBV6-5	CAARRGLNEQFF
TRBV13	CASPPGYNYGYTF
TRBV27	CASSLLGLGGQGALGANVLTF
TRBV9	CASSVVGLAGANVETQYF
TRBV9	CASSVENRNSPLHF
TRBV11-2	CASSSQKEYRASNYGYTF
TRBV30	CAWSLRGLAKNIQYF
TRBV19	CASSEYNEQFF
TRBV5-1	CASSLGRADTDTQYF
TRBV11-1	CASSSVRGSTEAFF
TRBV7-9	CASSPLPGQGASDEKLFF
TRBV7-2	CASSILSSYEQYF
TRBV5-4	CASSSGRDRGSYEQYF
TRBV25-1	CASSEAGGRLTGELFF
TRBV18	CASSPPLDGSDGYTF
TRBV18	CASAGGNSYNEQFF
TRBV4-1	CASSQDAAGVPTDTQYF
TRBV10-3	CAISQDRNDQPQHF
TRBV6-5	CASSYSAGVGEKLFF
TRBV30	CAWNNPSGDYNEQFF
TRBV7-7	CASSAGTGGMELFF
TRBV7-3	CASSPDSLNTGELFF
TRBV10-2	CASSEETRVRQYF
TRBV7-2	CASSLVFEAGYNSPLHF
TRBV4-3	CASSQRLGLAGETQYF
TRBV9	CASSAPDGEGWGSPLHF
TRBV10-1	CASSPGQGGGYTF
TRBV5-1	CASSWGTGTNTEAFF
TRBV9	CASSPGETTPGTQYF
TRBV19	CASIGSGGPRTDTQYF